This TCR beta chain was sequenced during a study of naive and memory T cell subsets. General observations from the study: Naive repertoires, especially CD8, held a few larger clonotypes, possibly memory cells re-expressing CD45RA. Over 95% of naive TCR sequences appeared only once after error correction, unlike memory subsets.

Two oligonucleotides, mixed equimolar, formed the beta constant-region primer covering TRBC1 and TRBC2. Four rounds of PCR amplified the ligated cDNA using nested alpha and beta constant-region primers plus SP2. The cDNA 3' end received a ligated single-stranded oligonucleotide carrying the SP2 primer and a 12-nucleotide UMI. Using its own MiXCR run on the UMI-ligation and nested PCR reads, TCRdb lists one record per CDR3 protein. The profile covers more than 95,000 distinct CDR3 sequences, with approximately 15% appearing a single time and 2.5% to 3% taken by the ten largest. With respect to this clonotype: What it binds is not known.

Germline V gives CDR1 MNHEY, CDR2 SMNVEV (reference sequence). The CDR3 runs 12 residues. The V end lost 5 bases, the J end lost 6 bases, and 8 bases lay between the germline ends. Sequential positive selection took CD4 T cells first, then CD8 T cells. The source of this sequence is a human donor in good health. The chain carries TRBV27 and TRBJ2-1; perhaps TRBD1 as D (5 bases). What was sequenced was naive CD8+ T cells from blood. DNA for the CDR3: TGTGCCAGCAGTACGCAGGGCAATGAGCAGTTCTTC. As protein: CASSTQGNEQFF.